This TCR beta chain was observed in a study of blood T cell repertoires in COVID-19. Study-level background: From the United States, Italy and Spain came samples of acute and convalescent COVID-19.

As processed by the authors: Researchers report that nucleated cell counts were estimated from reference gene primer amplification. Method: immunoSEQ multiplex PCR; TCRdb's copy keeps in-frame clones and lacks some. The V and J calls and clone size were taken over from that table, and D and trimming were inferred from the DNA. Of around 78,000 clones in the sample, roughly 88% were seen once. The germline gives CDR1 LGHNT, CDR2 FRNRAP. The V segment lost 6 bases and the J segment 3 bases; nucleotides outside the gene matches: 9. This CDR3 comprises 16 residues. The clonotype was recovered from a man aged 50 to 60 with active or convalescent COVID-19. The source material was peripheral blood. This chain uses TRBV12-5 with TRBJ2-1; 9 bases map to TRBD2. CDR3 nucleotides: TGTGCTAGTGGCCTGGAGGCTAGCGGGGACTACAATGAGCAGTTCTTC. Translated, it gives CASGLEASGDYNEQFF.